The 32 T cell receptor beta chains given below trace back to one sample, sequenced in a study of cytomegalovirus exposure and HLA in healthy donors. The PCR was carried out with 60 Vbeta primers and 13 Jbeta primers. Profiling relied on immunoSEQ multiplex PCR, and the TCRdb table lists in-frame clones only, not all of them. Among under 150,000 clones, about 70% were seen once, and the ten largest hold 3.9%. The sequencing sample was made of PBMCs. The origin of the receptors is a man younger than 30 in good health and CMV-seronegative.

This clone was found a few times. The chain combines TRBV6-6 with TRBJ2-5, with 12 bases identical to TRBD1. The CDR3 is 16 residues long. Germline-derived CDR1 and CDR2 are MNHNY and SVGAGI (reference sequence). J gave up 5 bases and V 1 base, and 5 bases lay outside the gene matches. CDR3 sequence: CASSYYGTGGEETQYF. CDR3 bases: TGTGCCAGCAGTTACTACGGGACAGGGGGCGAGGAGACCCAGTACTTC.

This clone was detected only once. The rearrangement joins TRBV19 to TRBJ2-2, with 9 bases that match TRBD2. Germline V CDR1 and CDR2: LNHDA, SQIVND (reference sequence). The CDR3 spans 14 residues. With V trimmed by 5 bases and J by 7 bases, 5 bases remained unmatched. The DNA for the CDR3 is TGTGCCAGTAGTCCAGCGGGAGGCCTCGGGGAGCTGTTTTTT. Translated, it gives CASSPAGGLGELFF.

The rearrangement links TRBV28 to TRBJ2-1, with 9 bases matching TRBD2. The germline CDR1 and CDR2 sequences are MDHEN and SYDVKM. The CDR3 has 17 amino acids. The ends lost 2 bases at V and 4 bases at J; junction bases unmatched: 9. The CDR3 is CASSLESGGRRYNEQFF. For the CDR3, the DNA is TGTGCCAGCAGTTTAGAGAGCGGGGGGAGACGTTACAATGAGCAGTTCTTC.

The chain is built from TRBV5-5 and TRBJ1-4; D uncertain. The CDR3 length is 16 residues. V was trimmed by 1 base and J by 0 bases, leaving 10 bases between them. CDR1 is SGHKS, CDR2 YYEKEE, per germline (reference sequence). CDR3 sequence reads: CASSLPQLATNEKLFF. The CDR3 DNA follows: TGTGCCAGCAGCTTGCCCCAGCTAGCAACTAATGAAAAACTGTTTTTT.

The V gene is TRBV28, the J gene TRBJ2-1; TRBD1 matches 8 bases. This CDR3 spans 12 amino acids. V trimming: 1 base; J trimming: 12 bases; junction bases outside the gene matches: 2. The germline V gene has CDR1 MDHEN and CDR2 SYDVKM. The chain's CDR3 is CASSLYGTGQFF. Written as DNA, the CDR3 is TGTGCCAGCAGTTTATACGGGACAGGGCAGTTCTTC.

This chain links TRBV9 with TRBJ2-5; 12 nucleotides match TRBD1. J was trimmed by 4 bases and V by 4 bases; bases with no gene match: 8. The CDR3 runs 16 residues. The germline V gene has CDR1 SGDLS and CDR2 YYNGEE. The chain's CDR3 is CASSPWGTGGTETQYF. The DNA of the CDR3 is TGTGCCAGCAGCCCCTGGGGGACAGGGGGCACAGAGACCCAGTACTTC.

In this sample, this clone turned up once. The chain has TRBV4-1 and TRBJ2-2, with 10 bases identical to TRBD1. The CDR3 consists of 19 residues. V lost 4 bases and J lost 3; bases outside the gene matches: 14. CDR1 and CDR2 from the germline V gene are MGHRA and YSYEKL. The CDR3 DNA follows: TGCGCCAGCAGCCCACACAAGAGCCCCGGGACAGGGGACACCGGGGAGCTGTTTTTT. It codes for CASSPHKSPGTGDTGELFF.

This clone came up once. The chain employs TRBV2 and TRBJ2-1, with TRBD2 matching over 8 bases. This CDR3 is 13 amino acids long. The trim removed 6 bases at V and 2 bases at J, leaving 0 bases unmatched. Germline CDR1 reads SNHLY; CDR2 reads FYNNEI. CDR3 DNA sequence: TGTGCCAGCAGACTAGCGGCCTACAATGAGCAGTTCTTC. Translation: CASRLAAYNEQFF.

This clone has just a few counts. Mismatch with germline at one junction end may stem from a read error. Other DNA sequences in the same sample also yield this CDR3. The gene calls are TRBV27 and TRBJ1-6, with TRBD1 matching over 7 bases. The germline CDR1 and CDR2 sequences are MNHEY and SMNVEV (reference sequence). This CDR3 is built from 13 residues. The CDR3 is CASRGTVNSPLHF. For the CDR3, the DNA is TGTGCCAGCAGGGGGACAGTTAATTCACCTCTCCACTTT.

V gene TRBV30 combines with J gene TRBJ2-7; weak D call: TRBD1 (6 bases). Trimming took 2 bases from V and 0 from J, leaving 14 bases between them. The V gene's germline CDR1 is GTSNPN and CDR2 SVGIG (reference sequence). The CDR3 is 15 amino acids. CDR3 DNA sequence: TGTGCCTGGAGTTTAGTCGGGACACTCTCCTACGAGCAGTACTTC. It codes for CAWSLVGTLSYEQYF. The variable domain in full, with the rest retrieved from reference TRBV30 and TRBJ2-7, is SQTIHQWPATLVQPVGSPLSLECTVEGTSNPNLYWYRQAAGRGLQLLFYSVGIGQISSEVPQNLSASRPQDRQFILSSKKLLLSDSGFYLCAWSLVGTLSYEQYFGPGTRLTVT.

This chain links TRBV19 with TRBJ1-3, with D unclear. V gave up 9 bases and J gave up 0 bases, with 3 bases separating them. Looked up from germline, CDR1 is LNHDA and CDR2 is SQIVND (reference sequence). This CDR3 contains 11 residues. CDR3 amino acids: CASHSGNTIYF. CDR3 coding DNA: TGTGCCAGCCACTCTGGAAACACCATATATTTT.

This sequence joins TRBV5-1 and TRBJ2-7; possible D gene TRBD1, 6 bases. This CDR3 contains 16 residues. Germline CDR1 is SGHRS and CDR2 is YFSETQ. Between the trimmed V and J ends, which lost 1 base and 2 bases, there was a span of 16 bases. The DNA for the CDR3 is TGCGCCAGCAGCTTGTACGTGGACAGACCAACCTACGAGCAGTACTTC. Translation gives CASSLYVDRPTYEQYF.

This rearrangement joins TRBV7-6 to TRBJ2-7; D may be TRBD2 (5 bases). This CDR3 comprises 15 residues. Germline CDR1 reads SGHVS; CDR2 reads FNYEAQ. Trimming stripped 5 bases from V and 6 bases from J, with 20 bases between. CDR3 sequence: CASSHPREWSLEQYF. CDR3 bases: TGTGCCAGCAGCCACCCCCGGGAATGGTCCCTCGAGCAGTACTTC.

The chain joins TRBV25-1 to TRBJ1-2; 7 bases are a match to TRBD1. Germline CDR1 and CDR2: MGHDK and SYGVNS. The CDR3 totals 13 residues. J gave up 8 bases and V 4 bases, and 7 bases lay outside the gene matches. CDR3 nucleotides: TGTGCCAGCAGTGTACAGGGGTTGGGCGGCTACACCTTC. This codes for CASSVQGLGGYTF.

The rearrangement links TRBV6-1 to TRBJ2-5, with 9 positions matching TRBD1. The J call may not be correct, given that the DNA end is closer to TRBJ2-7. Germline CDR1 is MNHNS and CDR2 is SASEGT. The CDR3 contains 14 residues. The CDR3 DNA reads TGTGCCAGCAGACTGGACAGGGGCTCCTACGAGCAGTACTTC. Amino acids: CASRLDRGSYEQYF.

J is TRBJ1-2 and V is TRBV5-1; D perhaps matches TRBD1 (6 bases). CDR3 length equals 14 residues. V lost 6 bases and J lost 7, with 19 bases in between. In germline, CDR1 is SGHRS, CDR2 YFSETQ. Here the CDR3 DNA reads TGCGCCAGCACCCTATCAGGGGCGGCTGCTGGCTACACCTTC. Its protein is CASTLSGAAAGYTF. The full variable domain, in which reference TRBV5-1 and TRBJ1-2 provide the parts outside the CDR3, is KAGVTQTPRYLIKTRGQQVTLSCSPISGHRSVSWYQQTPGQGLQFLFEYFSETQRNKGNFPGRFSGRQFSNSRSEMNVSTLELGDSALYLCASTLSGAAAGYTFGSGTRLTVV.

V usage is TRBV2 and J usage is TRBJ1-2; no reliable D call. The CDR3 sequence is 11 residues long. Germline CDR1 SNHLY, CDR2 FYNNEI. Trimming cost V 8 bases and J 1 base, with 5 bases left between them. This CDR3 reads CASVLNYGYTF. In DNA, the CDR3 is TGTGCCAGCGTCCTTAACTATGGCTACACCTTC.

This clone was detected only a few times. This chain joins TRBV6-5 and TRBJ2-1, with D maybe TRBD1 (5 bases). Per germline, CDR1 MNHEY and CDR2 SVGAGI. The CDR3 extends over 15 amino acids. V was trimmed by 4 bases and J by 5 bases, leaving 15 bases between them. Written as DNA, the CDR3 is TGTGCCAGCAGTTGGACAAGATTTGGAAACAATGAGCAGTTCTTC. Protein: CASSWTRFGNNEQFF.

The genes are TRBV7-3 and TRBJ2-1; 9 bases map to TRBD1. This CDR3 spans 15 amino acids. Germline V CDR1 and CDR2: SGHTA, FQGTGA. V shed 0 bases and J 7 bases; nucleotides not matched to a gene: 4. CDR3 DNA sequence: TGTGCCAGCAGCTTAACCAGGACAGGGGTGAATGAGCAGTTCTTC. Protein sequence: CASSLTRTGVNEQFF.

The chain combines TRBV27 with TRBJ1-1, with a possible D match to TRBD1 (5 bases). Trimming took off 0 bases at V and 10 bases at J, with 12 bases between the two ends. CDR1 is MNHEY and CDR2 is SMNVEV in the germline V gene (reference sequence). CDR3 length equals 13 residues. DNA for the CDR3: TGTGCCAGCAGTTTATCGGGCGGGGGGGGAGCTTTCTTT. Translated: CASSLSGGGGAFF.

The chain couples TRBV5-6 to TRBJ2-6; 9 bases align to TRBD1. J was trimmed by 8 bases and V by 4 bases; bases with no gene match: 10. Germline loops: CDR1 SGHDT, CDR2 YYEEEE. This CDR3 is 16 amino acids long. In DNA, the CDR3 is TGTGCCAGCAGCGAGGTCCGGGACAGGGCCACCAACGTCCTGACTTTC. It specifies CASSEVRDRATNVLTF.

The chain combines TRBV6-6 with TRBJ2-7, with TRBD1 matching 7 bases. Looked up from germline, CDR1 is MNHNY and CDR2 is SVGAGI (reference sequence). The CDR3 runs to 16 residues. V lost 2 bases to trimming and J lost 1 base; unmatched junction nucleotides: 8. CDR3 DNA: TGTGCCAGCAGTTACCCCGCCCGGGACAGATCCTACGAGCAGTACTTC. Translated: CASSYPARDRSYEQYF.

The chain combines TRBV19 with TRBJ1-5; a weak D match, TRBD1 (5 bases). The CDR3 consists of 14 residues. Trimming took off 6 bases at V and 0 bases at J, with 9 bases between the two ends. CDR1 LNHDA and CDR2 SQIVND come from the germline V gene (reference sequence). The DNA for the CDR3 is TGTGCCAGTAGGTCAGGGCCTAGCAATCAGCCCCAGCATTTT. Translation: CASRSGPSNQPQHF.

The V gene is TRBV9, the J gene TRBJ1-3; TRBD1 might be the D (5 bases). V dropped 0 bases and J dropped 0 bases, with 10 bases sitting between them. The CDR3 length is 16 residues. CDR1 and CDR2 from the germline V gene are SGDLS and YYNGEE. Here the CDR3 reads CASSVGGGSSGNTIYF. The CDR3 bases are TGTGCCAGCAGCGTAGGCGGGGGGAGCTCTGGAAACACCATATATTTT.

The chain joins TRBV5-8 to TRBJ2-7; D remains ambiguous. The V end lost 6 bases, the J end lost 0 bases, and 13 bases lay between the germline ends. The germline CDR1 and CDR2 sequences are SGHTS and YDEGEE. CDR3 size: 14 residues. The CDR3 protein is CASTPTDYSYEQYF. In DNA form, the CDR3 reads TGTGCCAGCACCCCCACAGATTACTCCTACGAGCAGTACTTC.

CDR3 amino acids: CASSDRGGDEQFF. CDR3 sequence (DNA): TGTGCCAGCAGTGATCGGGGGGGCGATGAGCAGTTCTTC. The chain carries TRBV6-4 and TRBJ2-1; TRBD2 matches at 8 bases. The CDR3 is 13 amino acids. Germline V gene lookup returns CDR1 MRHNA and CDR2 SNTAGT. Trimming at V came to 3 bases and at J to 8 bases, leaving 3 bases not matched to a gene.

About this clone: The sample contains more than one DNA sequence encoding this CDR3. V is TRBV6-1 and J is TRBJ1-3; D unresolved. Germline V gene lookup returns CDR1 MNHNS and CDR2 SASEGT. The V and J ends lost 7 bases and 5 bases respectively, with 15 bases between them. The CDR3 runs to 14 residues. This chain's CDR3 is CASTAKPRRNTIYF. For the CDR3, the DNA is TGTGCCAGCACCGCCAAGCCCCGTCGAAACACCATATATTTT.

The chain links TRBV27 to TRBJ2-3; D may be TRBD1 (6 bases). The CDR3 covers 16 residues. Germline V gene data show CDR1 as MNHEY and CDR2 as SMNVEV (reference sequence). Deletions cut 0 bases from V and 2 bases from J, with 12 bases between. The DNA of the CDR3 is TGTGCCAGCAGTTTATCTAAGGACAGCCTCACAGATACGCAGTATTTT. It translates to CASSLSKDSLTDTQYF.

The chain employs TRBV7-2 and TRBJ2-5; 16 bases agree with TRBD2. This CDR3 region has 19 residues. The germline CDR1 and CDR2 sequences are SGHTA and FQGNSA. Trimming removed 0 bases from V and 4 bases from J; junction bases left unmatched: 8. Written as DNA, the CDR3 is TGTGCCAGCAGCTTAGCATGGGGACTAGCGGGAGGGCCTTTAGAGACCCAGTACTTC. Its translation: CASSLAWGLAGGPLETQYF.

CDR3 amino acids: CSVEGQNPGTGSYEQYF. CDR3 sequence (DNA): TGCAGCGTTGAAGGCCAAAACCCTGGGACTGGTTCCTACGAGCAGTACTTC. This rearrangement joins TRBV29-1 to TRBJ2-7, with D perhaps TRBD2 (6 bases). The CDR3 runs 17 residues. Looked up from germline, CDR1 is SQVTM and CDR2 is ANQGSEA. V was pared by 1 base and J by 1 base, with 20 bases between.

V is TRBV5-5 and J is TRBJ2-5, with D unresolved. V was pared by 0 bases and J by 5 bases, with 5 bases between. The CDR3 length is 12 residues. Germline CDR1 SGHKS, CDR2 YYEKEE (reference sequence). The chain's CDR3 is CASSLAMETQYF. CDR3 nucleotide sequence: TGTGCCAGCAGCTTGGCCATGGAGACCCAGTACTTC.

The CDR3 DNA follows: TGTGCCAGCAGTCCGTTACTAGCGGCCCGCCAGGATACGCAGTATTTT. This encodes CASSPLLAARQDTQYF. The V gene is TRBV2, the J gene TRBJ2-3; the match to TRBD2 covers 8 bases. Trimming removed 5 bases from V and 6 bases from J; junction bases left unmatched: 13. The CDR3 is 16 residues long. Germline V CDR1 and CDR2: SNHLY, FYNNEI.